Sequencing of this T cell receptor beta chain was carried out in a study of shared clonotypes between healthy human individuals. Study-wide findings and caveats: Sorted-subset samples were not fully sequenced, rarefaction indicated. It was observed that approximately 5% of naive CD4 clonotypes were shared across several donors.

The repertoire was sequenced with immunoSEQ multiplex PCR; TCRdb's copy has only in-frame clones and lacks some. The data contain 2.5 million or so clones, 85% to 95% of them singletons. Trimming stripped 7 bases from V and 5 bases from J, with 23 bases between. The CDR3 extends over 17 amino acids. Germline-derived CDR1 and CDR2 are SNHLY and FYNNEI. In the case of this clone: Its antigen remains unknown.

Source material: naive CD4+ T cells sorted from blood. Subset in this sample: CD45RA+ positively selected. This TCR was sampled from a man aged 18 to 30 in good health. The genes are TRBV2 and TRBJ2-2; possibly TRBD2 for D (6 bases). CDR3 nucleotides: TGTGCCAGCACTTTGCGGGGTCAGGGATGGGGTACCGGGGAGCTGTTTTTT. As protein: CASTLRGQGWGTGELFF.